These T cell receptor beta chains were read from a single sample in a study of blood T cell repertoires in COVID-19. Profiled with immunoSEQ multiplex PCR; TCRdb holds only in-frame clones, not every one. The repertoire has about 150,000 clones, 70% to 90% of them found once; the top ten carry roughly 2.7%. The source material was peripheral blood. These receptors all stem from an elderly woman with COVID-19, enrolled during active disease. Both conserved end residues are part of each CDR3. The D gene is left open where the match is weak. Clone size is shown for a subset of rows, as once, few, many or a class of expanded clone.

CDR3 length: 13
clone size: -
J gene: TRBJ1-5
D gene: -
V gene: TRBV18
CDR3 DNA: TGTGCCAGCTCGTGGGGAGTCGATCAGCCCCAGCATTTT
CDR3 protein: CASSWGVDQPQHF

CDR3 length: 14
clone size: -
J gene: TRBJ2-7
D gene: -
V gene: TRBV3-1/TRBV3-2
CDR3 DNA: TGTGCCAGCAGCCAATCGCTAGTCACCTACGAGCAGTACTTC
CDR3 protein: CASSQSLVTYEQYF

CDR3 length: 13
clone size: -
J gene: TRBJ2-5
D gene: -
V gene: TRBV7-2
CDR3 DNA: TGTGCCAGCAGCTCTAGCGTGCTGGAGACCCAGTACTTC
CDR3 protein: CASSSSVLETQYF

CDR3 length: 12
clone size: -
J gene: TRBJ2-3
D gene: -
V gene: TRBV7-9
CDR3 DNA: TGTGCCAGCAGCCCGGGGTCAGATACGCAGTATTTT
CDR3 protein: CASSPGSDTQYF

CDR3 length: 15
clone size: -
J gene: TRBJ2-3
D gene: TRBD2
V gene: TRBV2
CDR3 DNA: TGTGCCAGCAGCCGCGGGGGGGCCGAAACAGATACGCAGTATTTT
CDR3 protein: CASSRGGAETDTQYF

CDR3 length: 16
clone size: -
J gene: TRBJ2-3
D gene: TRBD1
V gene: TRBV27
CDR3 DNA: TGTGCCAGCAGTTCCTGGCACAGGGGCTACACAGATACGCAGTATTTT
CDR3 protein: CASSSWHRGYTDTQYF

CDR3 length: 15
clone size: few
J gene: TRBJ2-7
D gene: -
V gene: TRBV27
CDR3 DNA: TGTGCCAGCAGTTTACTGGCAGGGCCGAACTACGAGCAGTACTTC
CDR3 protein: CASSLLAGPNYEQYF

CDR3 length: 15
clone size: -
J gene: TRBJ2-1
D gene: TRBD2
V gene: TRBV7-3
CDR3 DNA: TGTGCCAGCAGCTCTAGCGGGGGGGCTCAGGGTGAGCAGTTCTTC
CDR3 protein: CASSSSGGAQGEQFF

CDR3 length: 14
clone size: -
J gene: TRBJ2-5
D gene: TRBD2
V gene: TRBV6-2/TRBV6-3
CDR3 DNA: TGTGCCAGCAGTCTCCTAGCGGGCCAAGAGACCCAGTACTTC
CDR3 protein: CASSLLAGQETQYF

CDR3 length: 14
clone size: -
J gene: TRBJ2-7
D gene: -
V gene: TRBV7-9
CDR3 DNA: TGTGCCAGCAGCCCAGGACAAATCTCCTACGAGCAGTACTTC
CDR3 protein: CASSPGQISYEQYF

CDR3 length: 16
clone size: -
J gene: TRBJ2-2
D gene: TRBD1
V gene: TRBV11-2
CDR3 DNA: TGTGCCAGCAGCGGACAGGGACAGACGAACACCGGGGAGCTGTTTTTT
CDR3 protein: CASSGQGQTNTGELFF

CDR3 length: 16
clone size: -
J gene: TRBJ2-7
D gene: TRBD1
V gene: TRBV7-6
CDR3 DNA: TGTGCCAGCAGCCCCACGGGACAGGGTCGCTCCTACGAGCAGTACTTC
CDR3 protein: CASSPTGQGRSYEQYF

CDR3 length: 12
clone size: -
J gene: TRBJ2-7
D gene: -
V gene: TRBV13
CDR3 DNA: TGTGCCAGCAGCCTTAACTCCTACGAGCAGTACTTC
CDR3 protein: CASSLNSYEQYF

CDR3 length: 14
clone size: -
J gene: TRBJ2-7
D gene: -
V gene: TRBV5-5
CDR3 DNA: TGTGCCAGCAGCCCTTGGGGCCTGAGGAACGAGCAGTACTTC
CDR3 protein: CASSPWGLRNEQYF

CDR3 length: 14
clone size: once
J gene: TRBJ1-2
D gene: -
V gene: TRBV28
CDR3 DNA: TGTGCCAGCAGTTTACTCGGAGAGGGCTATGGCTACACCTTC
CDR3 protein: CASSLLGEGYGYTF

CDR3 length: 14
clone size: -
J gene: TRBJ2-7
D gene: -
V gene: TRBV7-2
CDR3 DNA: TGTGCCAGCAGCTTAGATGTTTCGGGTCGCGAGCAGTACTTC
CDR3 protein: CASSLDVSGREQYF

CDR3 length: 12
clone size: few
J gene: TRBJ1-1
D gene: -
V gene: TRBV5-6
CDR3 DNA: TGTGCCAGCAGCTTGGGGGCCGGGGTGGTGTTCTTT
CDR3 protein: CASSLGAGVVFF

CDR3 length: 14
clone size: -
J gene: TRBJ1-5
D gene: -
V gene: TRBV18
CDR3 DNA: TGTGCCAGCTCACCAGGGGGCAGGCCCGAGGCCCAGCATTTT
CDR3 protein: CASSPGGRPEAQHF

CDR3 length: 14
clone size: -
J gene: TRBJ2-3
D gene: -
V gene: TRBV7-9
CDR3 DNA: TGTGCCAGCAGCTTAAGGGGCTGGACAGATACGCAGTATTTT
CDR3 protein: CASSLRGWTDTQYF

CDR3 length: 15
clone size: -
J gene: TRBJ2-1
D gene: TRBD2
V gene: TRBV27
CDR3 DNA: TGTGCCAGCAGTTACTGGACTAGCGGGAGGGATGAGCAGTTCTTC
CDR3 protein: CASSYWTSGRDEQFF

CDR3 length: 14
clone size: -
J gene: TRBJ2-5
D gene: TRBD2
V gene: TRBV5-4
CDR3 DNA: TGTGCCAGCAGCTTGGGAGGGAGGGAGGAGACCCAGTACTTC
CDR3 protein: CASSLGGREETQYF

CDR3 length: 13
clone size: -
J gene: TRBJ1-5
D gene: TRBD1
V gene: TRBV12-3/TRBV12-4
CDR3 DNA: TGTGCCAGCAGTACAGGGGTATTTCAGCCCCAGCATTTT
CDR3 protein: CASSTGVFQPQHF

CDR3 length: 16
clone size: -
J gene: TRBJ1-5
D gene: -
V gene: TRBV7-2
CDR3 DNA: TGTGCCAGCAGTTCCACAGTATCAGGGATCAATCAGCCCCAGCATTTT
CDR3 protein: CASSSTVSGINQPQHF

CDR3 length: 15
clone size: -
J gene: TRBJ2-7
D gene: TRBD2
V gene: TRBV4-2
CDR3 DNA: TGTGCCAGCAGCCAGCTCTCCGGGACTACCTACGAGCAGTACTTC
CDR3 protein: CASSQLSGTTYEQYF

CDR3 length: 15
clone size: -
J gene: TRBJ2-1
D gene: -
V gene: TRBV4-1
CDR3 DNA: TGCGCCAGCAGCCAAGATAGAGGGAGTTATATTGAGCAGTTCTTC
CDR3 protein: CASSQDRGSYIEQFF

CDR3 length: 15
clone size: -
J gene: TRBJ1-2
D gene: -
V gene: TRBV15
CDR3 DNA: TGTGCCACCGAGGGGCAGGGACAAGCTAACTATGGCTACACCTTC
CDR3 protein: CATEGQGQANYGYTF

CDR3 length: 15
clone size: -
J gene: TRBJ1-1
D gene: -
V gene: TRBV28
CDR3 DNA: TGTGCCAGCAGTTCCCTTCAGACTGGGAACACTGAAGCTTTCTTT
CDR3 protein: CASSSLQTGNTEAFF

CDR3 length: 15
clone size: once
J gene: TRBJ2-7
D gene: -
V gene: TRBV4-1
CDR3 DNA: TGCGCCAGCAGCCAAGGGGCGGGACCCCCCTACGAGCAGTACTTC
CDR3 protein: CASSQGAGPPYEQYF

CDR3 length: 14
clone size: -
J gene: TRBJ2-7
D gene: TRBD2
V gene: TRBV10-3
CDR3 DNA: TGTGCCATCAGCCTAGCGGGGGGCACCTACGAGCAGTACTTC
CDR3 protein: CAISLAGGTYEQYF

CDR3 length: 15
clone size: -
J gene: TRBJ2-3
D gene: TRBD1
V gene: TRBV9
CDR3 DNA: TGTGCCAGCAGCGTAGACCCGACAGGGGGTGATACGCAGTATTTT
CDR3 protein: CASSVDPTGGDTQYF

CDR3 length: 15
clone size: -
J gene: TRBJ2-7
D gene: TRBD2
V gene: TRBV18
CDR3 DNA: TGTGCCAGCTCACCGACTAGCGGGGGTGCCCAGGAGCAGTACTTC
CDR3 protein: CASSPTSGGAQEQYF

CDR3 length: 14
clone size: once
J gene: TRBJ2-3
D gene: TRBD2
V gene: TRBV2
CDR3 DNA: TGTGCCAGCAGTGGTGGACTAGCCACAGATACGCAGTATTTT
CDR3 protein: CASSGGLATDTQYF

CDR3 length: 13
clone size: few
J gene: TRBJ1-3
D gene: TRBD1
V gene: TRBV28
CDR3 DNA: TGTGCCACCATAACAGGGGGCAGAAACACCATATATTTT
CDR3 protein: CATITGGRNTIYF

CDR3 length: 13
clone size: -
J gene: TRBJ2-7
D gene: -
V gene: TRBV20-1
CDR3 DNA: TGCAGTGCTAGTTCTCAGGGGAGGGACGAGCAGTACTTC
CDR3 protein: CSASSQGRDEQYF

CDR3 length: 15
clone size: -
J gene: TRBJ1-6
D gene: TRBD1
V gene: TRBV27
CDR3 DNA: TGTGCCAGCAGTTCCGCAGGGGGCACTAATTCACCCCTCCACTTT
CDR3 protein: CASSSAGGTNSPLHF

CDR3 length: 13
clone size: -
J gene: TRBJ1-1
D gene: -
V gene: TRBV12-3/TRBV12-4
CDR3 DNA: TGTGCCAGCAGACAATCGGGGTCCGCTGAAGCTTTCTTT
CDR3 protein: CASRQSGSAEAFF

CDR3 length: 16
clone size: -
J gene: TRBJ2-3
D gene: -
V gene: TRBV27
CDR3 DNA: TGTGCCAGCAGTCCACCTCGGACAGAGAGCACAGATACGCAGTATTTT
CDR3 protein: CASSPPRTESTDTQYF

CDR3 length: 15
clone size: -
J gene: TRBJ1-2
D gene: TRBD1
V gene: TRBV30
CDR3 DNA: TGTGCCTGGAGTATCGTATTCGGGACAGGCGATGGCTACACCTTC
CDR3 protein: CAWSIVFGTGDGYTF

CDR3 length: 16
clone size: -
J gene: TRBJ2-1
D gene: -
V gene: TRBV28
CDR3 DNA: TGTGCCAGCAGTTCCAAATCAGGGTTCGCCTACAATGAGCAGTTCTTC
CDR3 protein: CASSSKSGFAYNEQFF

CDR3 length: 16
clone size: once
J gene: TRBJ2-2
D gene: -
V gene: TRBV9
CDR3 DNA: TGTGCCAGCAGCGCTAGGGTAACCGGGGGCACCGGGGAGCTGTTTTTT
CDR3 protein: CASSARVTGGTGELFF

CDR3 length: 17
clone size: -
J gene: TRBJ2-7
D gene: TRBD1
V gene: TRBV4-2
CDR3 DNA: TGTGCCAGCAGCCAAGATTGGGTCGGACAGGGGTTGAGCGAGCAGTACTTC
CDR3 protein: CASSQDWVGQGLSEQYF

CDR3 length: 15
clone size: -
J gene: TRBJ2-7
D gene: -
V gene: TRBV7-8
CDR3 DNA: TGTGCCAGCAGCTTAGTCGGGGTGAGAGGCTACGAGCAGTACTTC
CDR3 protein: CASSLVGVRGYEQYF

CDR3 length: 15
clone size: once
J gene: TRBJ2-3
D gene: TRBD2
V gene: TRBV7-3
CDR3 DNA: TGTGCCAGCAGCTTAAAGGGACTAGCGGCCGGTACGCAGTATTTT
CDR3 protein: CASSLKGLAAGTQYF

CDR3 length: 12
clone size: -
J gene: TRBJ1-1
D gene: TRBD1
V gene: TRBV29-1
CDR3 DNA: TGCAGCGCCGACAGGGAAAACACTGAAGCTTTCTTT
CDR3 protein: CSADRENTEAFF

CDR3 length: 14
clone size: -
J gene: TRBJ1-2
D gene: -
V gene: TRBV5-1
CDR3 DNA: TGCGCCAGCAGCTTGGAGGGGTGGAACTATGGCTACACCTTC
CDR3 protein: CASSLEGWNYGYTF

CDR3 length: 13
clone size: -
J gene: TRBJ1-2
D gene: -
V gene: TRBV2
CDR3 DNA: TGTGCCAGCAGGACGGACAGTAATTATGGCTACACCTTC
CDR3 protein: CASRTDSNYGYTF

CDR3 length: 14
clone size: -
J gene: TRBJ1-1
D gene: -
V gene: TRBV21-1
CDR3 DNA: TGTGCCAGCAGCAAAAGCAAAGCGTACACTGAAGCTTTCTTT
CDR3 protein: CASSKSKAYTEAFF

CDR3 length: 16
clone size: few
J gene: TRBJ1-1
D gene: TRBD1
V gene: TRBV18
CDR3 DNA: TGTGCCAGCTCACCGTTACCGGGACAGGGTATCACTGAAGCTTTCTTT
CDR3 protein: CASSPLPGQGITEAFF

CDR3 length: 18
clone size: -
J gene: TRBJ2-1
D gene: TRBD2
V gene: TRBV6-1
CDR3 DNA: TGTGCCAGCAGTGATGTCGCCGGACTAGCGGGCCTTTACGATGAGCAGTTCTTC
CDR3 protein: CASSDVAGLAGLYDEQFF

CDR3 length: 14
clone size: few
J gene: TRBJ1-2
D gene: -
V gene: TRBV9
CDR3 DNA: TGTGCCAGCAGCGTGGGGTCTACAGGGAGTGGCTACACCTTC
CDR3 protein: CASSVGSTGSGYTF

CDR3 length: 16
clone size: -
J gene: TRBJ2-5
D gene: TRBD1
V gene: TRBV10-3
CDR3 DNA: TGTGCCATCAGTCCCCCACCCGGTCGACAGGGGGAGACCCAGTACTTC
CDR3 protein: CAISPPPGRQGETQYF

CDR3 length: 12
clone size: once
J gene: TRBJ1-1
D gene: -
V gene: TRBV11-2
CDR3 DNA: TGTGCCAGCAGCTTAGGCTGGGACAACGCTTTCTTT
CDR3 protein: CASSLGWDNAFF

CDR3 length: 13
clone size: once
J gene: TRBJ1-1
D gene: -
V gene: TRBV6-5
CDR3 DNA: TGTGCCAGCACTGTAGGGGGTTGGGCTGAAGCTTTCTTT
CDR3 protein: CASTVGGWAEAFF